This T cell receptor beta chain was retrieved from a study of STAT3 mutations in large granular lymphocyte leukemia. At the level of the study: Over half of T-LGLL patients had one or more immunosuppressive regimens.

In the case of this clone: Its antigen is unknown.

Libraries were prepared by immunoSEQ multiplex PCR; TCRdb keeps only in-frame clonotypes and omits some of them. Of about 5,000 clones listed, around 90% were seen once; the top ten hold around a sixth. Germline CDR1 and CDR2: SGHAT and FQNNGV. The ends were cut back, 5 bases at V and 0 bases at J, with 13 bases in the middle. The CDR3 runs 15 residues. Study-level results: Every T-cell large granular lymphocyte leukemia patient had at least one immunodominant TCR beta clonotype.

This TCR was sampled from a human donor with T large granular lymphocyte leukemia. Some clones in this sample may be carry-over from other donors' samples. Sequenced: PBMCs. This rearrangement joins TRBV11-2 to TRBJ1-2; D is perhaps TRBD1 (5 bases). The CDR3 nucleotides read TGTGCCAGCAGCCCGCTGGGGGGTCCTAACTATGGCTACACCTTC. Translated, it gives CASSPLGGPNYGYTF.